This TCR beta chain was identified during a study of blood T cell repertoires in COVID-19. Study in general: Sources were T cells, B-cell-depleted T cells, or PBMCs; the material itself was cDNA or gDNA.

Profiled with immunoSEQ multiplex PCR; TCRdb holds only in-frame clones, not every one. The table records about 300,000 clones, around nine tenths of them present only once. V dropped 4 bases and J dropped 7; count of bases not matched to a gene: 13. Germline CDR1 is ENHRY and CDR2 is SYGVKD. The length of the CDR3 is 16 residues. Enrolled through a virtual design, the participants were between roughly 18 and 89 years of age and came from 24 US areas. Donors in Cohort 3 counted as recovered after two negative PCRs, clearance, or symptom resolution. This TCR was sampled from a woman aged 40 to 50 who had recovered from COVID-19. The specimen sequenced was PBMCs or T cells enriched from blood (not recorded which). This chain joins TRBV10-3 and TRBJ2-7; TRBD1 matches at 10 bases. CDR3 sequence (DNA): TGTGCCATCAGTGCTACGGGACAGGGGCTTCCAAAAGAGCAGTACTTC. It codes for CAISATGQGLPKEQYF.